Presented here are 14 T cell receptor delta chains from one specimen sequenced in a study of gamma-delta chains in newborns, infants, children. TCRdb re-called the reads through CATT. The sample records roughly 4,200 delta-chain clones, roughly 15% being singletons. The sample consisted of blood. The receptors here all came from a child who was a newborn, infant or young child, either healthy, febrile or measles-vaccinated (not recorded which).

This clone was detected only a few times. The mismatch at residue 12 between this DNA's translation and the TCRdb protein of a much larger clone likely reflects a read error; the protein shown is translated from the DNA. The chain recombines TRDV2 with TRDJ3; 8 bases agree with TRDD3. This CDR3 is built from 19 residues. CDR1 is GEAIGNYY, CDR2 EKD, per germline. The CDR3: CACDTVLGGTSRDTRQMFF. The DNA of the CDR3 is TGTGCCTGTGACACCGTACTGGGGGGGACCTCCCGGGACACCCGACAGATGTTTTTC.

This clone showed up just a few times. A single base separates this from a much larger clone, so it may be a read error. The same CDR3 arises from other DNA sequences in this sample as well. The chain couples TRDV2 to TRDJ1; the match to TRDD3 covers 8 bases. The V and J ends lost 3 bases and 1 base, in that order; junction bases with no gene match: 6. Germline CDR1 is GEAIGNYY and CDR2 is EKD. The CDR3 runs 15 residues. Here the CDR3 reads CACDPLLGGTDKLIF. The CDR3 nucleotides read TGTGCCTGTGACCCACTACTGGGGGGCACCGATAAACTCATCTTT.

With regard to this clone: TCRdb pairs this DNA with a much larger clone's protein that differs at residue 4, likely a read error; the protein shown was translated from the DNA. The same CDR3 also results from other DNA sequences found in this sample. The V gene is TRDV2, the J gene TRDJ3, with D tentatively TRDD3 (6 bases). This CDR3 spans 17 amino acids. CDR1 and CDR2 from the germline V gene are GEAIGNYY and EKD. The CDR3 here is CACGTVLGSWDTRQMFF. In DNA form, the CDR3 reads TGTGCCTGTGGCACCGTACTGGGCTCCTGGGACACCCGACAGATGTTTTTC.

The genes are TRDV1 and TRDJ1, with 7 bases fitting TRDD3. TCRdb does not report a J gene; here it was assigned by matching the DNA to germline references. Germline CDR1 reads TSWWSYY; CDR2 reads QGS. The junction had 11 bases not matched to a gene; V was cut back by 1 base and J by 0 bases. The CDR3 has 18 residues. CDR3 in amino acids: CALGEPGLLGKHTDKLIF. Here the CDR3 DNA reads TGTGCTCTTGGGGAACCCGGCCTACTGGGGAAACACACCGATAAACTCATCTTT.

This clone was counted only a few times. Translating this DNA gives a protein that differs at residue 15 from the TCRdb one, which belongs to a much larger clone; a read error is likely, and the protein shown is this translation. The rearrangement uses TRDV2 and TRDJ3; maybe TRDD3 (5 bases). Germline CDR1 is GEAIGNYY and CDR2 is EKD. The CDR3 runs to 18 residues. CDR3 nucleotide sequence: TGTGCCTGTGACACGGTAGGGGAGAGCTCCTGGGACACCCGACGGATGTTTTTC. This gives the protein CACDTVGESSWDTRRMFF.

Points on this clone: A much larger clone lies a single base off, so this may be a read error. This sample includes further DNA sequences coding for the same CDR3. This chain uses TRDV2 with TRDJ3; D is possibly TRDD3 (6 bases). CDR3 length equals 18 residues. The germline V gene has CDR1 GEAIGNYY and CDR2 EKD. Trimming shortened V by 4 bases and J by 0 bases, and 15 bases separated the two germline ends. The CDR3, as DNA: TGTGCCTGTGATCAACTGGGAGGCAGCTCCTGGGACACCCGACAGATGTTTTTC. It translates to CACDQLGGSSWDTRQMFF.

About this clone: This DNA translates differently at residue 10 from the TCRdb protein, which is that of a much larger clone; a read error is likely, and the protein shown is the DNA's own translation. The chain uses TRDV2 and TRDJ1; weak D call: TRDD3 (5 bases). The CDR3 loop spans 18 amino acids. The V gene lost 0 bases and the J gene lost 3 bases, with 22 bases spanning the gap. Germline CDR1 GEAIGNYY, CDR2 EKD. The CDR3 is CACDTLSFTEGSADKLIF. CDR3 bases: TGTGCCTGTGACACCCTGTCGTTTACTGAGGGATCGGCCGATAAACTCATCTTT.

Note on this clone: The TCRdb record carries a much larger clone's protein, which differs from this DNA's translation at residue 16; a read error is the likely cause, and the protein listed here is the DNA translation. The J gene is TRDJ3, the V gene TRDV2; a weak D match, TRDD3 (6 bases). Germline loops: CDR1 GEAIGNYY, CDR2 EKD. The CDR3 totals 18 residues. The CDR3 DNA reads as TGTGCCTGTGACACCGCCGGGGGAGTTACCTGGGACACCCGACAGGTGTTTTTC. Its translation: CACDTAGGVTWDTRQVFF.

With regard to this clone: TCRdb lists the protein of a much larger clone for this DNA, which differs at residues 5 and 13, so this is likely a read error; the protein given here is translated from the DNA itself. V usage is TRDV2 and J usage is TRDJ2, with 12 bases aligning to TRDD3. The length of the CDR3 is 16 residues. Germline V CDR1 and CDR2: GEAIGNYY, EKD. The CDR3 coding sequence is TGTGCCTGTGACGAACTGGGGGATACTTTGACAGCACCACTCTTCTTT. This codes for CACDELGDTLTAPLFF.

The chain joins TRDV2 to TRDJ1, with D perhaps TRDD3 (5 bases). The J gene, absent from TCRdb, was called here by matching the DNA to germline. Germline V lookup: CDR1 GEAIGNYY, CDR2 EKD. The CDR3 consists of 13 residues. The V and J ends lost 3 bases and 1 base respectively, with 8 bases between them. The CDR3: CACDGIVTDKLIF. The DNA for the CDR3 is TGTGCCTGTGACGGGATCGTCACCGATAAACTCATCTTT.

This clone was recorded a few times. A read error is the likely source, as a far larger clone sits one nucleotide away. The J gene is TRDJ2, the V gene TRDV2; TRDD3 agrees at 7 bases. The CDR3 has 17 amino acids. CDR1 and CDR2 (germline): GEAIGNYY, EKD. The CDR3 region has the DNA TGTGCCTGTGACAGTCTGGGGGCCTCTACTTTGGCAGCACAACTCTTCTTT. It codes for CACDSLGASTLAAQLFF.

As DNA, the CDR3 is TGTGCCGCCTCCGAAAGTACCATGGGGGAAATGGAAACCGATAAACTCATCTTT. The encoded protein is CAASESTMGEMETDKLIF. This chain joins TRDV2 and TRDJ1, with 7 bases that match TRDD3. The J gene, absent from TCRdb, was called here by matching the DNA to germline. The CDR3 has 18 amino acids. J lost 2 bases, V lost 9 bases, and 23 bases had no gene match. Germline CDR1 GEAIGNYY, CDR2 EKD.

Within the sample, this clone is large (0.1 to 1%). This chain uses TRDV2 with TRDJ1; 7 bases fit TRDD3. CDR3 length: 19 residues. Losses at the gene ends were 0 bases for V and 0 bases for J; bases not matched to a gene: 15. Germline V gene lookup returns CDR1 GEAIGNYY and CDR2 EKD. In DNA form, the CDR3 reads TGTGCCTGTGACACCGTCCCGACTGGGGCCTTAGATGACACCGATAAACTCATCTTT. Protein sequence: CACDTVPTGALDDTDKLIF.

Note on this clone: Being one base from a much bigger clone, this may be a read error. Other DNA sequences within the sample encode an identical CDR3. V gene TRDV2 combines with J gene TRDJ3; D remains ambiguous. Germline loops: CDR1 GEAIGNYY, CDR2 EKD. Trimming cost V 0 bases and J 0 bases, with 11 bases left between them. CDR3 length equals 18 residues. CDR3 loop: CACDTVGLSSWDTRQMFF. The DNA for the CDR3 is TGTGCCTGTGACACCGTGGGCCTAAGCTCCTGGGACACCCGACAGATGTTTTTC.